Shown below are 27 T cell receptor beta chains from a single sample sequenced in a study of beta chain features in type 1 diabetes. Isolated RNA was reverse transcribed in full, so expressed TCRB transcripts were sequenced. Sequencing was performed with immunoSEQ multiplex PCR; in TCRdb, only in-frame clones are kept and a portion is missing. The sample gives hundreds of thousands of clones, 9.6% of which show up once; just under 0.035% is in the top ten. The specimen sequenced was naive CD4+ T cells from blood. These receptor sequences come from a young woman in good health.

The sample holds a few counts of this clone. The CDR3 DNA is TGCGCCAGCAGCGCAGCTAGCGGATTCTCCTACGAGCAGTACTTC. Translated: CASSAASGFSYEQYF. The chain carries TRBV4-1 and TRBJ2-7; 7 bases are a match to TRBD2. Germline CDR1 MGHRA, CDR2 YSYEKL. The CDR3 totals 15 residues. Trimming cost V 5 bases and J 0 bases; bases outside gene matches: 7.

The rearrangement links TRBV11-3 to TRBJ2-1; possibly TRBD2 for D (5 bases). The V gene lost 2 bases and the J gene lost 8 bases, with 19 bases spanning the gap. This CDR3 is 16 amino acids long. Germline assignment: CDR1 SGHNT and CDR2 YENEEA. The DNA for the CDR3 is TGTGCCAGCAGCTTAATTGGCCTAGCCAGACGGGATGAGCAGTTCTTC. Its protein product is CASSLIGLARRDEQFF.

This clone was seen more than once but under ten times. CDR3 in amino acids: CSARGGGEQFF. CDR3 coding DNA: TGCAGTGCTAGGGGGGGAGGGGAGCAGTTCTTC. V gene TRBV20-1 combines with J gene TRBJ2-1; 7 nucleotides match TRBD2. Per the germline V gene, CDR1 is DFQATT and CDR2 is SNEGSKA (reference sequence). The CDR3 spans 11 residues. Losses at the gene ends were 3 bases for V and 10 bases for J; bases not matched to a gene: 3.

The chain employs TRBV5-4 and TRBJ2-7; TRBD1 matches at 7 bases. This CDR3 comprises 16 residues. V lost 0 bases and J lost 1; bases outside the gene matches: 7. CDR1 and CDR2 from the germline V gene are SGHNT and YYREEE (reference sequence). Here the CDR3 reads CASSLGSGGVSYEQYF. The CDR3 region has the DNA TGTGCCAGCAGCTTGGGGTCAGGGGGAGTGTCCTACGAGCAGTACTTC.

V and J are TRBV30 and TRBJ1-2; TRBD1 agrees at 7 bases. The CDR3 is 13 amino acids. Germline-derived CDR1 and CDR2 are GTSNPN and SVGIG (reference sequence). V dropped 7 bases and J dropped 4; count of bases not matched to a gene: 9. CDR3 region: CASRQGGPYGYTF. CDR3 nucleotide sequence: TGTGCCTCCAGACAGGGAGGTCCCTATGGCTACACCTTC.

This rearrangement joins TRBV5-1 to TRBJ1-5, with a possible D match to TRBD1 (5 bases). Trimming stripped 0 bases from V and 3 bases from J, with 10 bases between. This CDR3 has 15 amino acids. CDR1 is SGHRS, CDR2 YFSETQ, per germline. The CDR3 sequence: CASSLGGAINQPQHF. The CDR3 DNA sequence: TGCGCCAGCAGCTTGGGTGGGGCAATCAATCAGCCCCAGCATTTT.

The sample holds a few counts of this clone. The gene calls are TRBV4-1 and TRBJ1-2; D is perhaps TRBD1 (5 bases). Trimming left V 0 bases short and J 1 base short, with 15 bases between. Germline assignment: CDR1 MGHRA and CDR2 YSYEKL. This CDR3 is built from 17 residues. The CDR3 protein is CASSQEGRVKDNYGYTF. CDR3 bases: TGCGCCAGCAGCCAAGAGGGCAGGGTCAAGGATAACTATGGCTACACCTTC.

The chain carries TRBV30 and TRBJ1-1; tentative D call: TRBD1 (6 bases). From germline, CDR1 is GTSNPN and CDR2 SVGIG (reference sequence). The germline V and J ends were trimmed by 3 bases and 1 base, with 15 bases remaining between them. There are 15 residues in the CDR3. The CDR3 spells CAWRPPGTSNTEAFF. The CDR3 DNA follows: TGTGCCTGGAGACCCCCCGGGACATCGAACACTGAAGCTTTCTTT.

This clone was detected only a few times. The chain uses TRBV30 and TRBJ2-3; TRBD1 agrees at 8 bases. Trimming took 0 bases from V and 3 from J; bases not matched to a gene: 11. Germline values: CDR1 GTSNPN, CDR2 SVGIG (reference sequence). The CDR3 is 17 amino acids. The CDR3 sequence is CAWSVPAGGARTDTQYF. CDR3 bases: TGTGCCTGGAGTGTACCGGCAGGGGGCGCGAGAACAGATACGCAGTATTTT.

The gene calls are TRBV5-1 and TRBJ2-1; TRBD2 aligns across 10 bases. The CDR3 has 15 residues. V gave up 4 bases and J gave up 8 bases; unmatched junction bases: 9. CDR1 and CDR2 (germline): SGHRS, YFSETQ. CDR3 in DNA: TGCGCCAGCAGCGAGGATAGCGGGGGGTGGGATGAGCAGTTCTTC. It specifies CASSEDSGGWDEQFF.

The chain carries TRBV9 and TRBJ1-3; D is ambiguous. V lost 3 bases, J lost 4 bases, and 8 bases lay in between. Germline CDR1 is SGDLS and CDR2 is YYNGEE. The CDR3 length is 13 residues. The CDR3 here is CASSGLIGNTIYF. CDR3 bases: TGTGCCAGCAGCGGGCTTATCGGAAACACCATATATTTT.

The V and J genes are TRBV7-3 and TRBJ2-2; 8 nucleotides align to TRBD1. The CDR3 length is 16 residues. CDR1 is SGHTA and CDR2 is FQGTGA in the germline V gene. Germline trimming cut 5 bases from V and 2 bases from J; bases unmatched to any gene: 7. The CDR3 loop is CASSPRTGSNTGELFF. The CDR3 nucleotides read TGTGCCAGCAGCCCCCGGACAGGGAGTAACACCGGGGAGCTGTTTTTT.

This clone was seen more than once but under ten times. The chain recombines TRBV29-1 with TRBJ1-1; 9 bases map to TRBD1. Germline lookup yields CDR1 SQVTM and CDR2 ANQGSEA. This CDR3 comprises 14 residues. Trimming at V came to 3 bases and at J to 1 base, leaving 3 bases not matched to a gene. CDR3 in amino acids: CSVERDRANTEAFF. DNA for the CDR3: TGCAGCGTTGAGAGGGACAGGGCGAACACTGAAGCTTTCTTT.

The V call is TRBV10-3, the J call TRBJ1-6; a weak D match, TRBD1 (5 bases). Germline CDR1 ENHRY, CDR2 SYGVKD. This CDR3 has 14 amino acids. V lost 6 bases and J 9 bases, leaving 15 bases between the germline ends. As DNA, the CDR3 is TGTGCCATCAGCCCCGGGGGGGGATTTTCACCCCTCCACTTT. Its protein product is CAISPGGGFSPLHF.

This chain joins TRBV7-9 and TRBJ1-3; maybe TRBD1 (5 bases). Trimming took 5 bases from V and 7 from J, leaving 15 bases between them. In germline, CDR1 is SEHNR, CDR2 FQNEAQ (reference sequence). The CDR3 loop spans 14 amino acids. The CDR3 reads CASSLGGIGNTIYF. The CDR3 bases are TGTGCCAGCAGCCTTGGGGGGATTGGGAACACCATATATTTT.

CDR3 sequence (DNA): TGTGCCAGCAGCCAAGATCCCGGGAGGTACAATGAGCAGTTCTTC. Its translation is CASSQDPGRYNEQFF. This sequence joins TRBV4-2 and TRBJ2-1; 7 nucleotides align to TRBD2. The CDR3 runs to 15 residues. Germline-derived CDR1 and CDR2 are LGHNA and YNFKEQ. V shed 0 bases, J shed 4 bases, and the junction held 3 bases outside the gene matches.

A few counts support this clone. The chain employs TRBV5-1 and TRBJ2-3; maybe TRBD1 (6 bases). This CDR3 spans 15 amino acids. V was shortened by 2 bases and J by 0 bases, with 10 bases between the two germline ends. CDR1 and CDR2 from the germline V gene are SGHRS and YFSETQ. This CDR3 is CASSFGDISTDTQYF. CDR3 DNA: TGCGCCAGCAGCTTCGGGGACATTAGCACAGATACGCAGTATTTT.

The chain couples TRBV27 to TRBJ1-6; D gene uncertain. Germline CDR1 and CDR2: MNHEY and SMNVEV (reference sequence). CDR3 length equals 13 residues. The germline V and J ends were trimmed by 5 bases and 11 bases, with 13 bases remaining between them. CDR3 amino acids: CASSPPVLTPLHF. For the CDR3, the DNA is TGTGCCAGCAGTCCCCCGGTCCTCACACCCCTCCACTTT.

This clone was seen a few times. The rearrangement uses TRBV18 and TRBJ2-3; 10 bases line up with TRBD1. The germline gives CDR1 KGHSH, CDR2 LQKENI. The CDR3 totals 16 residues. After removal of 3 bases from V and 1 base from J, the junction contained 4 bases not matched to a gene. This CDR3 reads CASSPRGQGGTDTQYF. CDR3 bases: TGTGCCAGCTCACCCCGAGGACAGGGGGGCACAGATACGCAGTATTTT.

The rearrangement uses TRBV30 and TRBJ1-2; 7 bases match TRBD1. V shed 8 bases and J 4 bases; nucleotides not matched to a gene: 10. The CDR3 runs 13 residues. Germline loops: CDR1 GTSNPN, CDR2 SVGIG (reference sequence). CDR3 DNA: TGTGCCCGACGACAGGGAGAAGCCTATGGCTACACCTTC. Protein product: CARRQGEAYGYTF.

V is TRBV6-1 and J is TRBJ2-2; D may be TRBD1 (6 bases). Germline V gives CDR1 MNHNS, CDR2 SASEGT. The CDR3 runs 14 residues. Trimming stripped 5 bases from V and 1 base from J, with 8 bases between. The CDR3 protein is CASSQTGNTGELFF. The CDR3 nucleotides are TGTGCCAGCAGTCAGACAGGGAACACCGGGGAGCTGTTTTTT.

The V and J genes are TRBV19 and TRBJ2-1; TRBD2 matches at 8 bases. This CDR3 contains 13 residues. Trimming took 8 bases from V and 2 from J; bases not matched to a gene: 2. Germline-derived CDR1 and CDR2 are LNHDA and SQIVND (reference sequence). CDR3 amino acids: CASCSGTYNEQFF. The CDR3 bases are TGTGCCAGTTGTAGCGGGACCTACAATGAGCAGTTCTTC.

The chain combines TRBV5-4 with TRBJ2-2, with D perhaps matching TRBD2 (6 bases). Germline CDR1 and CDR2: SGHNT and YYREEE (reference sequence). Between the trimmed V and J ends, which lost 2 bases and 5 bases, there was a span of 10 bases. The CDR3 totals 14 residues. As DNA, the CDR3 is TGTGCCAGCAGCTTAGAGGGAGGAACCGGGGAGCTGTTTTTT. Translating gives CASSLEGGTGELFF.

This clone has more than one count but fewer than ten. The chain uses TRBV19 and TRBJ2-1, with TRBD2 identical over 15 bases. V was pared by 5 bases and J by 7 bases, with 3 bases of the junction left unmatched. Germline CDR1 LNHDA, CDR2 SQIVND (reference sequence). The CDR3 has 15 residues. CDR3 residues: CASSPGLAGGNEQFF. CDR3 nucleotides: TGTGCCAGTAGTCCGGGACTAGCGGGAGGAAATGAGCAGTTCTTC.

This sequence joins TRBV7-2 and TRBJ2-3; 8 bases match TRBD1. With V trimmed by 8 bases and J by 2 bases, 3 bases remained unmatched. Germline loops: CDR1 SGHTA, CDR2 FQGNSA. The CDR3 loop spans 13 amino acids. The CDR3 loop is CASGGQVTDTQYF. For the CDR3, the DNA is TGTGCCAGCGGGGGACAGGTCACAGATACGCAGTATTTT.

This clone has more than one count but fewer than ten. The chain combines TRBV2 with TRBJ2-1; 8 bases are shared with TRBD2. The V and J ends lost 3 bases and 9 bases, in that order; junction bases with no gene match: 10. The CDR3 loop spans 15 amino acids. CDR1 is SNHLY and CDR2 is FYNNEI in the germline V gene. The CDR3 is CASSDSGGPTGEQFF. The CDR3 nucleotides read TGTGCCAGCAGTGATTCGGGAGGGCCCACTGGTGAGCAGTTCTTC. The complete variable domain, with remaining parts taken from reference TRBV2 and TRBJ2-1, reads EPEVTQTPSHQVTQMGQEVILRCVPISNHLYFYWYRQILGQKVEFLVSFYNNEISEKSEIFDDQFSVERPDGSNFTLKIRSTKLEDSAMYFCASSDSGGPTGEQFFGPGTRLTVL.

The chain has TRBV7-9 and TRBJ2-2, with TRBD2 as a possible D gene (5 bases). Trimming removed 0 bases at V and 4 bases at J, with 9 bases between. The CDR3 sequence is 15 residues long. The germline V gene encodes CDR1 SEHNR and CDR2 FQNEAQ (reference sequence). This CDR3 is CASSLASGLTGELFF. The CDR3 region has the DNA TGTGCCAGCAGCTTAGCAAGCGGACTCACCGGGGAGCTGTTTTTT.